This TCR beta chain originates from a study of shared clonotypes between healthy human individuals. Study in general: Each donor contributed plates that comprised three CD4 naive, three CD4 memory, two CD8 naive and one CD8 memory.

Study observations and caveats: Incompleteness in sorted-subset sequencing, despite large depth, was shown by rarefaction. Non-shared clonotypes had lower generation probabilities than those shared by all four donors.

Sequencing was performed with immunoSEQ multiplex PCR; in TCRdb, only in-frame clones are kept and a portion is missing. Of approximately 2,000,000 clones in the sample, roughly 92% were seen once. Remarks on this clone: What it recognizes is unknown.

This CDR3 comprises 15 residues. V lost 0 bases, J lost 4 bases, and 13 bases lay in between. Germline CDR1 and CDR2: SGHRS and YFSETQ. The study separated CD4+ cells into CD45RA+ naive and CD45RA-negative memory subsets. The chain couples TRBV5-1 to TRBJ1-2; the D gene is possibly TRBD1 (6 bases). The sequenced sample consisted of naive CD4+ T cells from PBMCs. Described subset: CD45RA+ positively selected. This clonotype was obtained from a man aged 18 to 35 in good health. Some clones in this sample may be carry-over from other donors' samples. CDR3 DNA: TGCGCCAGCAGCTTGGCCTCAGGAGGGGGCTATGGCTACACCTTC. Encoded protein: CASSLASGGGYGYTF.